These T cell receptor beta chains were read from a single sample in a study of cytomegalovirus exposure and HLA in healthy donors. Repertoires were generated with immunoSEQ multiplex PCR, while TCRdb's copy carries only in-frame clones and drops some. The sample yields 95,000 to 150,000 clones, under 70% seen once. The source material was PBMCs. These receptors all stem from a man aged 18 to 29 in good health and CMV-seronegative. Each CDR3 is given with its conserved first and last residue. Fields, in order: V gene, clone size, J gene, D gene, CDR3 protein, CDR3 DNA. The D gene is left open where the match is weak. Size is omitted from some rows. Given values are once, few, many or a class for expanded clones.

v_call: TRBV30
clone_size: .
j_call: TRBJ2-7
d_call: TRBD2
cdr3_aa: CAWRPLAGVGEQYF
cdr3_nt: TGTGCCTGGAGGCCCCTAGCGGGAGTAGGTGAGCAGTACTTC

v_call: TRBV29-1
clone_size: .
j_call: TRBJ2-1
d_call: TRBD2
cdr3_aa: CSGGDTTAGGISEQFF
cdr3_nt: TGCAGTGGGGGGGATACTACTGCGGGAGGGATCAGTGAGCAGTTCTTC

v_call: TRBV12-2
clone_size: .
j_call: TRBJ1-2
d_call: .
cdr3_aa: CASRLARQDSARDTLYGYTF
cdr3_nt: TGTGCAAGTCGCTTAGCGAGACAAGACAGCGCAAGGGATACCCTTTATGGCTACACCTTC

v_call: TRBV6-6
clone_size: .
j_call: TRBJ1-3
d_call: TRBD1
cdr3_aa: CASRTTGGSGNTIYF
cdr3_nt: TGTGCCAGCAGGACGACAGGGGGCTCTGGAAACACCATATATTTT

v_call: TRBV6-1
clone_size: .
j_call: TRBJ1-3
d_call: .
cdr3_aa: CASSEGAVGFGNTIYF
cdr3_nt: TGTGCCAGCAGTGAAGGGGCAGTGGGTTTTGGAAACACCATATATTTT

v_call: TRBV6-5
clone_size: .
j_call: TRBJ1-1
d_call: .
cdr3_aa: CASSYLQQGTEAFF
cdr3_nt: TGTGCCAGCAGTTACTTACAACAGGGCACTGAAGCTTTCTTT

v_call: TRBV5-1
clone_size: few
j_call: TRBJ1-1
d_call: TRBD1
cdr3_aa: CASSWTPAGGNTEAFF
cdr3_nt: TGCGCCAGCAGCTGGACTCCCGCAGGGGGGAACACTGAAGCTTTCTTT

v_call: TRBV7-9
clone_size: few
j_call: TRBJ2-7
d_call: .
cdr3_aa: CASSLGGGSYEQYF
cdr3_nt: TGTGCCAGCAGCTTAGGCGGCGGTTCCTACGAGCAGTACTTC

v_call: TRBV6-6
clone_size: .
j_call: TRBJ2-3
d_call: TRBD1
cdr3_aa: CASNRGTGEWATQYF
cdr3_nt: TGTGCCAGCAATAGAGGGACAGGGGAGTGGGCTACGCAGTATTTT

v_call: TRBV9
clone_size: .
j_call: TRBJ2-5
d_call: .
cdr3_aa: CASSEGGGRPQETQYF
cdr3_nt: TGTGCCAGCAGCGAGGGGGGGGGCAGGCCGCAAGAGACCCAGTACTTC

v_call: TRBV29-1
clone_size: .
j_call: TRBJ1-4
d_call: TRBD1
cdr3_aa: CSVGDRGLEKLFF
cdr3_nt: TGCAGCGTGGGGGACAGGGGGCTTGAAAAACTGTTTTTT

v_call: TRBV7-9
clone_size: .
j_call: TRBJ2-5
d_call: TRBD1
cdr3_aa: CASSLSDRGLQETQYF
cdr3_nt: TGTGCCAGCAGCTTAAGCGACAGGGGCCTTCAAGAGACCCAGTACTTC

v_call: TRBV7-8
clone_size: once
j_call: TRBJ1-1
d_call: .
cdr3_aa: CASSLVVNIEAFF
cdr3_nt: TGTGCCAGCAGCTTAGTCGTAAATATTGAAGCTTTCTTT

v_call: TRBV20-1
clone_size: .
j_call: TRBJ1-2
d_call: .
cdr3_aa: CSAVDSYGYTF
cdr3_nt: TGCAGTGCTGTTGACAGTTATGGCTACACCTTC

v_call: TRBV25-1
clone_size: .
j_call: TRBJ2-3
d_call: TRBD1
cdr3_aa: CASSEFGRGRDTQYF
cdr3_nt: TGTGCCAGCAGTGAATTTGGTAGGGGGCGGGATACGCAGTATTTT

v_call: TRBV9
clone_size: .
j_call: TRBJ2-3
d_call: TRBD1
cdr3_aa: CASSVFDTGATDTQYF
cdr3_nt: TGTGCCAGCAGCGTATTCGACACAGGGGCTACAGATACGCAGTATTTT

v_call: TRBV29-1
clone_size: .
j_call: TRBJ2-2
d_call: .
cdr3_aa: CSVHHRDRTGELFF
cdr3_nt: TGCAGCGTCCACCACAGGGACCGGACCGGGGAGCTGTTTTTT

v_call: TRBV7-9
clone_size: once
j_call: TRBJ1-2
d_call: .
cdr3_aa: CASSGIRVAGYTF
cdr3_nt: TGTGCCAGCAGCGGCATCAGGGTAGCCGGCTACACCTTC

v_call: TRBV19
clone_size: .
j_call: TRBJ1-1
d_call: .
cdr3_aa: CASSISGKTEAFF
cdr3_nt: TGTGCCAGTAGTATCTCCGGGAAGACTGAAGCTTTCTTT

v_call: TRBV7-9
clone_size: few
j_call: TRBJ2-6
d_call: TRBD1
cdr3_aa: CSSSQDRLGGANVLTF
cdr3_nt: TGTTCCAGCAGCCAGGACAGGTTGGGGGGGGCCAACGTCCTGACTTTC

v_call: TRBV7-9
clone_size: .
j_call: TRBJ2-7
d_call: TRBD2
cdr3_aa: CASSQKAGGYEQYF
cdr3_nt: TGTGCCAGCAGCCAGAAAGCGGGAGGGTACGAGCAGTACTTC

v_call: TRBV7-8
clone_size: .
j_call: TRBJ1-1
d_call: .
cdr3_aa: CASSLGAGYTEAFF
cdr3_nt: TGTGCCAGCAGCTTAGGGGCGGGATACACTGAAGCTTTCTTT

v_call: TRBV11-2
clone_size: .
j_call: TRBJ2-7
d_call: TRBD1
cdr3_aa: CASRTGTAPYEQYF
cdr3_nt: TGTGCCAGCAGAACCGGGACAGCTCCCTACGAGCAGTACTTC

v_call: TRBV28
clone_size: .
j_call: TRBJ2-5
d_call: TRBD2
cdr3_aa: CASSETTSGRYPQETQYF
cdr3_nt: TGTGCCAGCAGTGAAACGACTAGCGGGAGGTATCCCCAAGAGACCCAGTACTTC

v_call: TRBV7-3
clone_size: .
j_call: TRBJ1-3
d_call: .
cdr3_aa: CASGETAGNTIYF
cdr3_nt: TGTGCCAGCGGTGAGACAGCTGGAAACACCATATATTTT

v_call: TRBV14
clone_size: .
j_call: TRBJ2-4
d_call: .
cdr3_aa: CASSHGGRSAIQYF
cdr3_nt: TGTGCCAGCAGCCATGGGGGCCGGTCCGCCATTCAGTACTTC

v_call: TRBV9
clone_size: few
j_call: TRBJ2-5
d_call: .
cdr3_aa: CASSVLELGTQYF
cdr3_nt: TGTGCCAGCAGCGTACTAGAACTTGGGACCCAGTACTTC

v_call: TRBV5-1
clone_size: .
j_call: TRBJ2-3
d_call: .
cdr3_aa: CASSPDGGTPLANTQYF
cdr3_nt: TGCGCCAGCAGCCCGGACGGGGGAACTCCCTTGGCTAATACGCAGTATTTT

v_call: TRBV5-1
clone_size: .
j_call: TRBJ2-7
d_call: TRBD1
cdr3_aa: CASTNTGGSYEQYF
cdr3_nt: TGCGCCAGCACAAACACAGGGGGCTCCTACGAGCAGTACTTC

v_call: TRBV7-2
clone_size: few
j_call: TRBJ2-7
d_call: .
cdr3_aa: CASISDRSSYEQYF
cdr3_nt: TGTGCCAGCATCTCCGACCGGAGCTCCTACGAGCAGTACTTC

v_call: TRBV10-3
clone_size: .
j_call: TRBJ2-7
d_call: .
cdr3_aa: CAISEAGLTRTYEQYF
cdr3_nt: TGTGCCATCAGTGAGGCTGGTTTGACTAGAACCTACGAGCAGTACTTC

v_call: TRBV28
clone_size: .
j_call: TRBJ2-7
d_call: .
cdr3_aa: CASSTSGSGRREQYF
cdr3_nt: TGTGCCAGCAGTACCTCTGGGAGTGGACGGAGGGAGCAGTACTTC

v_call: TRBV30
clone_size: .
j_call: TRBJ1-4
d_call: TRBD1
cdr3_aa: CAWKTRNRDRREKLFF
cdr3_nt: TGTGCCTGGAAAACACGGAACCGGGACAGAAGGGAAAAACTGTTTTTT

v_call: TRBV20-1
clone_size: .
j_call: TRBJ1-5
d_call: .
cdr3_aa: CSARDSRPQHF
cdr3_nt: TGCAGTGCTAGGGACAGCCGGCCCCAGCATTTT

v_call: TRBV15
clone_size: .
j_call: TRBJ2-7
d_call: TRBD2
cdr3_aa: CATSRPMGRELYEQYF
cdr3_nt: TGTGCCACCAGCAGACCGATGGGGCGGGAGCTCTACGAGCAGTACTTC

v_call: TRBV6-5
clone_size: .
j_call: TRBJ2-1
d_call: TRBD2
cdr3_aa: CASSYSSGGPAEQFF
cdr3_nt: TGTGCCAGCAGTTACTCGTCGGGGGGGCCAGCTGAGCAGTTCTTC

v_call: TRBV7-9
clone_size: .
j_call: TRBJ2-2
d_call: TRBD2
cdr3_aa: CSSSLPRTSGIGGELFF
cdr3_nt: TGTTCCAGCAGCCTTCCCCGGACTAGCGGGATTGGCGGGGAGCTGTTTTTT

v_call: TRBV15
clone_size: .
j_call: TRBJ1-2
d_call: .
cdr3_aa: CATSRGGGSGVYGYTF
cdr3_nt: TGTGCCACCAGCAGAGGGGGGGGATCTGGGGTCTATGGCTACACCTTC

v_call: TRBV30
clone_size: .
j_call: TRBJ2-3
d_call: .
cdr3_aa: CAWSPGGPRTDTQYF
cdr3_nt: TGTGCCTGGAGTCCAGGGGGGCCCCGGACAGATACGCAGTATTTT

v_call: TRBV6-5
clone_size: .
j_call: TRBJ2-2
d_call: .
cdr3_aa: CASSYLTGELFF
cdr3_nt: TGTGCCAGCAGTTACCTCACCGGGGAGCTGTTTTTT

v_call: TRBV9
clone_size: .
j_call: TRBJ1-1
d_call: .
cdr3_aa: CASSVVTGAMNTEAFF
cdr3_nt: TGTGCCAGCAGCGTCGTTACAGGCGCGATGAACACTGAAGCTTTCTTT

v_call: TRBV6-5
clone_size: few
j_call: TRBJ1-4
d_call: TRBD1
cdr3_aa: CASSYSGQGGEKLFF
cdr3_nt: TGTGCCAGCAGTTACTCGGGACAGGGAGGAGAAAAACTGTTTTTT

v_call: TRBV9
clone_size: .
j_call: TRBJ2-1
d_call: TRBD2
cdr3_aa: CASSVSPRLAGEGGVQFF
cdr3_nt: TGTGCCAGCAGCGTATCCCCCCGACTAGCGGGAGAGGGGGGAGTGCAGTTCTTC

v_call: TRBV6-1
clone_size: .
j_call: TRBJ2-3
d_call: TRBD1
cdr3_aa: CASSQGQYTDTQYF
cdr3_nt: TGTGCCAGCAGTCAGGGACAGTACACAGATACGCAGTATTTT

v_call: TRBV15
clone_size: many
j_call: TRBJ2-4
d_call: TRBD1
cdr3_aa: CATSRETGGSDIQYF
cdr3_nt: TGTGCCACCAGCAGAGAGACAGGGGGCTCGGACATTCAGTACTTC

v_call: TRBV19
clone_size: few
j_call: TRBJ1-5
d_call: .
cdr3_aa: CASSSRQGINQPQHF
cdr3_nt: TGTGCCAGTTCCTCCCGGCAGGGAATCAATCAGCCCCAGCATTTT

v_call: TRBV11-2
clone_size: .
j_call: TRBJ1-2
d_call: .
cdr3_aa: CASSLGAADYGYTF
cdr3_nt: TGTGCCAGCAGCTTAGGTGCCGCGGACTATGGCTACACCTTC

v_call: TRBV29-1
clone_size: few
j_call: TRBJ2-7
d_call: .
cdr3_aa: CSVEGLGPTYEQYF
cdr3_nt: TGCAGCGTTGAAGGTCTGGGGCCCACCTACGAGCAGTACTTC

v_call: TRBV7-2
clone_size: .
j_call: TRBJ2-7
d_call: .
cdr3_aa: CASSRDTLYEQYF
cdr3_nt: TGTGCCAGCAGCCGGGACACCCTATACGAGCAGTACTTC

v_call: TRBV6-1
clone_size: .
j_call: TRBJ2-5
d_call: .
cdr3_aa: CASSGVSQTQYF
cdr3_nt: TGTGCCAGCAGTGGAGTCTCCCAGACCCAGTACTTC

v_call: TRBV5-4
clone_size: .
j_call: TRBJ2-2
d_call: .
cdr3_aa: CASSLEAGVAGELFF
cdr3_nt: TGTGCCAGCAGCTTGGAGGCAGGGGTAGCCGGGGAGCTGTTTTTT

v_call: TRBV6-6
clone_size: .
j_call: TRBJ1-4
d_call: .
cdr3_aa: CASTRRQNEKLFF
cdr3_nt: TGTGCCAGCACCAGGCGCCAGAATGAAAAACTGTTTTTT

v_call: TRBV5-8
clone_size: .
j_call: TRBJ1-2
d_call: TRBD1
cdr3_aa: CASSFYTGVGGYTF
cdr3_nt: TGTGCCAGCAGCTTTTATACAGGGGTGGGTGGCTACACCTTC

v_call: TRBV7-2
clone_size: few
j_call: TRBJ2-7
d_call: TRBD1
cdr3_aa: CASSLDRSYEQYF
cdr3_nt: TGTGCCAGCAGCTTGGACAGGAGCTACGAGCAGTACTTC